This T cell receptor (beta chain) was sequenced during a study of regulatory T cells in long-lasting Graves disease. Study observations and caveats: Among samples with persistent disease, TRBV28, TRBJ1-2 and TRBJ2-5 were favored.

The germline CDR1 and CDR2 sequences are SGHRS and YFSETQ. Trimming removed 1 base at V and 0 bases at J, with 9 bases between. The CDR3 extends over 15 amino acids. Time point: newly diagnosed GD, antithyroid drugs for less than 3 months. Extracted PBMC RNA gave rise to the TCR library. This clonotype was picked up a small number of times. The target antigen is unknown. Arm-PCR of CDR3 regions and iRepertoire HTBI primers were used to build TCR beta libraries. TCRdb reprocessed the multiplex PCR reads with MiXCR, giving one entry per CDR3 protein. The table includes about 620,000 distinct CDR3 sequences, under 20% detected once. This sample also appeared in a second study, on T cells in Graves' hyperthyroidism and ophthalmopathy.

This receptor was identified in a woman in her 30s with Graves disease. Material: peripheral blood mononuclear cells (PBMCs), obtained at new diagnosis, from a patient treated with antithyroid drugs. This rearrangement joins TRBV5-1 to TRBJ2-3; no reliable D call. CDR3: CASSLQAPSTDTQYF. In nucleotides, the CDR3 is TGCGCCAGCAGCTTGCAGGCCCCTAGCACAGATACGCAGTATTTT.